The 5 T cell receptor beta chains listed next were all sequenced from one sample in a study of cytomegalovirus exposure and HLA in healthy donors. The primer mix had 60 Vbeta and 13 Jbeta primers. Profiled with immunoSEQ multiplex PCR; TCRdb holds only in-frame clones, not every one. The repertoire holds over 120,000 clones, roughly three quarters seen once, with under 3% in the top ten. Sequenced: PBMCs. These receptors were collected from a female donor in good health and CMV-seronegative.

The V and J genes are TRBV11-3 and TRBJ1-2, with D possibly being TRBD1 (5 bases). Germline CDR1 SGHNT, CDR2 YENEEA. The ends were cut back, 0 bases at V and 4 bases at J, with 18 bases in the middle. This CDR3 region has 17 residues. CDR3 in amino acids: CASSLDFVGGRGYGYTF. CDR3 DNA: TGTGCCAGCAGCTTAGATTTCGTCGGTGGGAGGGGCTATGGCTACACCTTC.

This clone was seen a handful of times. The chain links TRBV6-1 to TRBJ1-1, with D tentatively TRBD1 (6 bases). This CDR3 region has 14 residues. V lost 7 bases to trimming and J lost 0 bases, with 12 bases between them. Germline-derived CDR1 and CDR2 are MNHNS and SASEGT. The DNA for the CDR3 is TGTGCCAGCATGGGGGCCCCCATGAACACTGAAGCTTTCTTT. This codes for CASMGAPMNTEAFF.

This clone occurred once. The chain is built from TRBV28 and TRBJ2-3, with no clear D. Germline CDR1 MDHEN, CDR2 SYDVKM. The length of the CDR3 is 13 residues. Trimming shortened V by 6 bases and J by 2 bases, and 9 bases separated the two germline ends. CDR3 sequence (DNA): TGTGCCAGCAGCCTACTTAACACAGATACGCAGTATTTT. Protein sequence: CASSLLNTDTQYF.

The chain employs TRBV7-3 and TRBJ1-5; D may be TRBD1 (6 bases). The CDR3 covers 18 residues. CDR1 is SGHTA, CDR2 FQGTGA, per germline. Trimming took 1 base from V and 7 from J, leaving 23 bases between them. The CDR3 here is CASSLIGATVQGGQPQHF. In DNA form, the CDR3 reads TGTGCCAGCAGCTTAATAGGCGCGACGGTACAGGGCGGGCAGCCCCAGCATTTT.

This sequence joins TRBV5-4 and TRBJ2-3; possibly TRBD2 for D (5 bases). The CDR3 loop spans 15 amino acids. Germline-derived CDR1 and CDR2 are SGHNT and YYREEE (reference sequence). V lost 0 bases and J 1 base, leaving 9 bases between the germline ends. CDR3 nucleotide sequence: TGTGCCAGCAGCTTGGTAGGGAGAGGCACAGATACGCAGTATTTT. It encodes CASSLVGRGTDTQYF.